This is a list of T cell receptor beta chains from one sample in a study of cytomegalovirus exposure and HLA in healthy donors. Assay: immunoSEQ multiplex PCR; the TCRdb copy retains only in-frame clones and omits some. The table includes around 130,000 clones, approximately 80% detected once. The material sequenced was PBMCs. Receptors originate from a woman between 18 and 30 years old in good health and CMV-seropositive. CDR3s include the opening cysteine and the closing phenylalanine or tryptophan. Each record gives: J gene, clone size, D gene, V gene, CDR3 DNA, CDR3 protein. The D gene is left open where the match is weak. The size entry is marked missing in some rows and otherwise reads once, few, many or a size class.

j_gene: TRBJ2-4
abundance: -
d_gene: -
v_gene: TRBV4-1
CDR3nt: TGCGCCAGCAGCCACCCCCCCAGTAAAAACATTCAGTACTTC
CDR3aa: CASSHPPSKNIQYF

j_gene: TRBJ2-3
abundance: few
d_gene: TRBD1
v_gene: TRBV15
CDR3nt: TGTGCCACCAGCCAGACCCCGGGACAGGGCACAGATACGCAGTATTTT
CDR3aa: CATSQTPGQGTDTQYF

j_gene: TRBJ2-7
abundance: -
d_gene: -
v_gene: TRBV7-2
CDR3nt: TGTGCCAGCAGCCCAGGGCAGGCGGAGCAGTACTTC
CDR3aa: CASSPGQAEQYF

j_gene: TRBJ2-5
abundance: -
d_gene: TRBD1
v_gene: TRBV7-9
CDR3nt: TGTGCCAGCAGCTCCGGGACAGGGTCGAACCAAGAGACCCAGTACTTC
CDR3aa: CASSSGTGSNQETQYF

j_gene: TRBJ2-2
abundance: -
d_gene: -
v_gene: TRBV4-2
CDR3nt: TGTGCCAGCAGCTCCCGTTCTACCGGGGAGCTGTTTTTT
CDR3aa: CASSSRSTGELFF

j_gene: TRBJ1-5
abundance: -
d_gene: -
v_gene: TRBV6-1
CDR3nt: TGTGCCACCTCGGGAGGGAGCAATCAGCCCCAGCATTTT
CDR3aa: CATSGGSNQPQHF

j_gene: TRBJ1-2
abundance: -
d_gene: -
v_gene: TRBV6-1
CDR3nt: TGTGCCAGCAGGGACGGACAGTCCTATGGCTACACCTTC
CDR3aa: CASRDGQSYGYTF

j_gene: TRBJ2-1
abundance: -
d_gene: -
v_gene: TRBV7-3
CDR3nt: TGTGCCAGCAGCTTAACTGCGGGGGCCCTTGAGCAGTTCTTC
CDR3aa: CASSLTAGALEQFF

j_gene: TRBJ2-5
abundance: -
d_gene: TRBD1
v_gene: TRBV2
CDR3nt: TGTGCCAGCCAAGGACAAAGACAGGGCGAGGTATACTTC
CDR3aa: CASQGQRQGEVYF

j_gene: TRBJ1-5
abundance: -
d_gene: -
v_gene: TRBV7-3
CDR3nt: TGTGCCAGCAGCTTGACTCCAGGGGCTGGTCAGCCCCAGCATTTT
CDR3aa: CASSLTPGAGQPQHF

j_gene: TRBJ2-7
abundance: -
d_gene: TRBD2
v_gene: TRBV7-9
CDR3nt: TGTGCCAGCAAGCGGGGGTCCTCCTACGAGCAGTACTTC
CDR3aa: CASKRGSSYEQYF

j_gene: TRBJ2-6
abundance: -
d_gene: TRBD1
v_gene: TRBV7-9
CDR3nt: TGTGCCAGCAGCAAGGGTCCCCGGGACAGTGCCTCTGGGGCCAACGTCCTGACTTTC
CDR3aa: CASSKGPRDSASGANVLTF

j_gene: TRBJ2-7
abundance: few
d_gene: TRBD2
v_gene: TRBV7-6
CDR3nt: TGTGCCAGCAGCCTCGCTGCGGGGGAGGGAGGGATTTACGAGCAGTACTTC
CDR3aa: CASSLAAGEGGIYEQYF

j_gene: TRBJ1-6
abundance: -
d_gene: -
v_gene: TRBV5-1
CDR3nt: TGCGCCAGCAGCTTGAGGAGTTCCTATAATTCACCCCTCCACTTT
CDR3aa: CASSLRSSYNSPLHF

j_gene: TRBJ1-2
abundance: -
d_gene: -
v_gene: TRBV19
CDR3nt: TGTGCCAGTACCTCCCACAGGGAAGGCTACACCTTC
CDR3aa: CASTSHREGYTF

j_gene: TRBJ2-3
abundance: -
d_gene: TRBD2
v_gene: TRBV7-9
CDR3nt: TGTTCCAGCAGTCGAAGTACTAGCGGGGGTATAGATACGCAGTATTTT
CDR3aa: CSSSRSTSGGIDTQYF

j_gene: TRBJ2-7
abundance: -
d_gene: TRBD1
v_gene: TRBV7-9
CDR3nt: TGTGCCAGCAGTCCACCGGGACAGGGCTACGAGCAGTACTTC
CDR3aa: CASSPPGQGYEQYF

j_gene: TRBJ1-6
abundance: -
d_gene: -
v_gene: TRBV9
CDR3nt: TGTGCCAGCAGCGTAGGGGAGGGTTCTTCACCCCTCCACTTT
CDR3aa: CASSVGEGSSPLHF

j_gene: TRBJ2-5
abundance: -
d_gene: -
v_gene: TRBV5-1
CDR3nt: TGCGCCAGCAGCTTGGGCCGAATAGCGACGGGAGAGACCCAGTACTTC
CDR3aa: CASSLGRIATGETQYF

j_gene: TRBJ1-4
abundance: -
d_gene: -
v_gene: TRBV30
CDR3nt: TGTGCCTGGAGTGACCAGGGACATAATGAAAAACTGTTTTTT
CDR3aa: CAWSDQGHNEKLFF

j_gene: TRBJ1-1
abundance: -
d_gene: -
v_gene: TRBV5-1
CDR3nt: TGCGCCAGCAGCTTGGCTTTGAGCACTGAAGCTTTCTTT
CDR3aa: CASSLALSTEAFF

j_gene: TRBJ1-2
abundance: -
d_gene: -
v_gene: TRBV5-4
CDR3nt: TGTGCCAGCAGCTTGAGGTATGGGGGCGATGGCTACACCTTC
CDR3aa: CASSLRYGGDGYTF

j_gene: TRBJ2-3
abundance: -
d_gene: -
v_gene: TRBV7-3
CDR3nt: TGTGCCAGCAGCACCCGACTTATTTCTAGCACAGATACGCAGTATTTT
CDR3aa: CASSTRLISSTDTQYF

j_gene: TRBJ2-7
abundance: -
d_gene: TRBD1
v_gene: TRBV5-1
CDR3nt: TGCGCCAGCAGCCCGGACAGGGGGCTGGCCTACGAGCAGTACTTC
CDR3aa: CASSPDRGLAYEQYF

j_gene: TRBJ1-3
abundance: -
d_gene: -
v_gene: TRBV6-1
CDR3nt: TGTGCCAGCAGTGACAAGAGGTCTGGAAACACCATATATTTT
CDR3aa: CASSDKRSGNTIYF

j_gene: TRBJ2-5
abundance: -
d_gene: -
v_gene: TRBV7-3
CDR3nt: TGTGCCAGCAGCTTCCCGGGACTCGGGCCCCAAGAGACCCAGTACTTC
CDR3aa: CASSFPGLGPQETQYF

j_gene: TRBJ1-1
abundance: -
d_gene: -
v_gene: TRBV7-9
CDR3nt: TGTGCCAGCAGCTTAGAGGGGTCCACTGAAGCTTTCTTT
CDR3aa: CASSLEGSTEAFF

j_gene: TRBJ1-5
abundance: -
d_gene: -
v_gene: TRBV4-1
CDR3nt: TGCGCCAGCAGCCAAGATCCCGGAGGGCCCCAGCATTTT
CDR3aa: CASSQDPGGPQHF

j_gene: TRBJ2-7
abundance: -
d_gene: TRBD2
v_gene: TRBV13
CDR3nt: TGTGCCAGCAGCCCACAGACTAGCGGGGGGGGTATCGACGAGCAGTACTTC
CDR3aa: CASSPQTSGGGIDEQYF

j_gene: TRBJ1-2
abundance: -
d_gene: TRBD1
v_gene: TRBV2
CDR3nt: TGTGCCACCCGGGACAGAAACTATGGCTACACCTTC
CDR3aa: CATRDRNYGYTF